Reported below is one TCR beta chain. This entry is derived from a study of OX40 agonist ivuxolimab in advanced cancers. Germline CDR1 LNHDA, CDR2 SQIVND (reference sequence). V was clipped by 3 bases and J by 0 bases, with 9 bases between them. The CDR3 runs to 15 residues. The repertoire was sequenced with immunoSEQ multiplex PCR; TCRdb's copy has only in-frame clones and lacks some. The sample lists fewer than 120,000 clones, roughly nine tenths occurring once. The clonotype comes from an adult with an advanced solid tumor such as melanoma, head and neck, liver or kidney cancer. The rearrangement joins TRBV19 to TRBJ1-5, with D hard to call. Sequenced here: CD4+ or CD8+ T cells sorted from blood, sampled in a trial of the OX40 agonist ivuxolimab. The CDR3 nucleotides are TGTGCCAGTAGTATGGGTGGGCTTAGCAATCAGCCCCAGCATTTT. Its translation is CASSMGGLSNQPQHF.